This TCR beta chain was sequenced in a study of blood T cell repertoires in COVID-19. For the study at large: The study drew acute and convalescent COVID-19 samples from the United States, Italy and Spain. PBMCs, B-cell-depleted T cells, or T cells provided the cDNA or gDNA that made up the material.

Trimming took 3 bases from V and 0 from J, leaving 12 bases between them. CDR3 length equals 17 residues. Germline loops: CDR1 MNHEY, CDR2 SMNVEV (reference sequence). As processed by the authors: Quantification of nucleated cells was approximated via reference gene primer amplification. Sequencing used immunoSEQ multiplex PCR; TCRdb keeps in-frame clones, though not all of them. For V, J and clone size, that table is used; D and trimming come from the DNA. There are about 82,000 clones in the sample; 65% to 85% occur only once, and approximately 15% lies in the top ten. The J gene is TRBJ2-6, the V gene TRBV27, with a weak D call TRBD1 (6 bases). The specimen was peripheral blood. The TCR was taken from an older woman with acute or convalescent COVID-19. The CDR3 sequence is CASSFLDSSSGANVLTF. The CDR3 coding sequence is TGTGCCAGCAGTTTTTTGGACAGCAGCTCTGGGGCCAACGTCCTGACTTTC.